This record looks at one T cell receptor (beta chain) sequence and its context. Antigen specificity is unknown. This entry comes from a study of human T cells and chemical hapten exposure. Study-level information: Variability of per-sample TCR yields stemmed mainly from small differences in pooled library volume. General study findings and limits: Counts of TCRs above 1 in 1000 frequency stayed unchanged with DPC sensitization.

Time point specified: patch test 1, 2 weeks after DPC sensitization. This sample's treatment: therapeutic diphenylcyclopropenone sensitization with weekly scalp DPC. The library tagged individual cDNA molecules with unique molecular identifiers. TCRdb ran MiXCR on the RACE reads and lists one entry per CDR3 protein. The table includes 75,000 to 100,000 distinct CDR3 sequences, about 12% detected once. Trimming at V came to 0 bases and at J to 4 bases, leaving 3 bases not matched to a gene. From germline, CDR1 is SGHRS and CDR2 YFSETQ. The CDR3 loop spans 14 amino acids. Specimen: whole blood, collected in connection with sensitization to the hapten diphenylcyclopropenone (DPC). This TCR came from a woman in her sixties with alopecia areata. Some clones in this sample may be carry-over from other donors' samples. The V call is TRBV5-1, the J call TRBJ1-1, with TRBD1 matching over 7 bases. The chain's CDR3 is CASSLGAGGTEAFF. CDR3 sequence (DNA): TGCGCCAGCAGCTTGGGGGCAGGGGGCACTGAAGCTTTCTTT.